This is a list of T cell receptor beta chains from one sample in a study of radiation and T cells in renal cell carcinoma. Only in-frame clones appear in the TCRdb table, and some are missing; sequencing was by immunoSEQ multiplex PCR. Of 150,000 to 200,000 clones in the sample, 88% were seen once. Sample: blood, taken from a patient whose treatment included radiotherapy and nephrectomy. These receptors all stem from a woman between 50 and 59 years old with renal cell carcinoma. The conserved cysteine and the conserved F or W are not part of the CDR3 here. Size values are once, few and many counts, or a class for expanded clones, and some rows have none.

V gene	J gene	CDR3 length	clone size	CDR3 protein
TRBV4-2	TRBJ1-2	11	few	ASSQESVYGYT
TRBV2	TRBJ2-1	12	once	ASSDGLADNEQF
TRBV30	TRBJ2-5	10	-	AWSPGEQTQY
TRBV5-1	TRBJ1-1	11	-	ASSLGLYTEAF
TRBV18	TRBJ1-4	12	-	ASSPSGRAEKLF
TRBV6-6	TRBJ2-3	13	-	ASSRRQGAADTQY
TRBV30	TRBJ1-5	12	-	ALRIRGGNQPQH
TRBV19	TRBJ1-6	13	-	ASSAQLLYNSPLH
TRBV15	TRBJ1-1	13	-	ATSTAGQPNTEAF
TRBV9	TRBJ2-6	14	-	ASSWGAYSGANVLT
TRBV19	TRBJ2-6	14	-	ASSEAGSSGANVLT
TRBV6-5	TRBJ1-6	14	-	ASSYSAGGYNSPLH
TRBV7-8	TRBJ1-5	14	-	ASSLALGTGIKPQH
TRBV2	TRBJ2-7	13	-	ASSNGAGGTYEQY
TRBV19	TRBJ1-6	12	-	ASSIQGENSPLH
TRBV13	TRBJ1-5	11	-	ASSLSPDQPQH
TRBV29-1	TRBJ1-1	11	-	SVEPTGYTEAF
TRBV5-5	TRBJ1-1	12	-	ASSLGGKNTEAF
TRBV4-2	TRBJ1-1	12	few	ASSQAGTGAEAF
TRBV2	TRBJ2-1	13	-	ATTHLAGGINEQF
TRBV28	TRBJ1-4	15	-	ASSSTGKGVTNEKLF
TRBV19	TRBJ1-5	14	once	ASSMGRDVKFQPQH
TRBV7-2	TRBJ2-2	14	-	ASSFSAGTNTGELF
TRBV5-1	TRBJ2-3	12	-	ASNLAGGTDTQY
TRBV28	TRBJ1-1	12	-	ASSPYRLNTEAF
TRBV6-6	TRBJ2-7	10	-	ASSYREDEQY
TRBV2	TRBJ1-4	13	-	ASSIEDGTLSKLF
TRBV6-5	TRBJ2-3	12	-	ASSQGLATDTQY
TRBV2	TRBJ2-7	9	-	ASIQAYEQY
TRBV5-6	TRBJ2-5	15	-	ASSFYGTGRAGETQY
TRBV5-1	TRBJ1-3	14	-	ASSLAVGGTGNTIY
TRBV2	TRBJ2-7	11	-	ASNRDRGYEQY
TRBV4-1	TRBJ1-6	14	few	ASSQDEGVNNSPLH
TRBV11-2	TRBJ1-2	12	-	ASSSRTGGYGYT
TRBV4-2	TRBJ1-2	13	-	ASSQALGQVDGYT
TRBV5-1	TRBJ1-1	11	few	ASSSDINTEAF
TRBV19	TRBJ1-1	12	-	ASSLDRVNTEAF
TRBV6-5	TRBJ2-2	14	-	ASSYPPPGGTGELF
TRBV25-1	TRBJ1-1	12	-	ASRETGGHTEAF
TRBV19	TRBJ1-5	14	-	ASSTRGFYSNQPQH
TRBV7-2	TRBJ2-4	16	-	ASSPQTSGGAAKNIQY
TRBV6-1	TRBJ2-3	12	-	ACRVGGTTDTQY
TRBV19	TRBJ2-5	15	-	ASSTHSGGTGQETQY
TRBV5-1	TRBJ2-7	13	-	ASSLEGRGNYEQY
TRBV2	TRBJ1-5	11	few	ASTSGAYQPQH
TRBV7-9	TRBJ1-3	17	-	ASSPLDVPPTSVGNTIY
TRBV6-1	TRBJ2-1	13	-	ASSVRDSTYNEQF
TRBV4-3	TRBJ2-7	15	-	ASSQDTPGGLSYEQY
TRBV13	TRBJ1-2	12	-	ASSSGGAGYGYT
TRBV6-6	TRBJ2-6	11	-	AITRAGANVLT
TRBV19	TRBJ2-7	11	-	ASSIGPTYEQY